The present entry profiles one TCR beta chain with its context. Its antigen is not identified. The sample is drawn from a study of cytomegalovirus exposure and HLA in healthy donors. The overall study: There were about 86 million unique TCRs (from HLA-typed donors) in an early data release. Findings of the study overall: Data from an earlier analysis indicated that most TCR beta V segments were productive either about 87% or about 30% of the time.

This CDR3 is 16 amino acids long. Trimming pared 6 bases from V and 5 bases from J, leaving 22 bases between. From germline, CDR1 is SNHLY and CDR2 FYNNEI. The PCR had 60 Vbeta and 13 Jbeta primers. TCRdb's table, derived via immunoSEQ multiplex PCR, lists solely in-frame clones and lacks some. The sample shows almost 200,000 clones, around three quarters of them seen only once. Source material: PBMCs. The sequence was collected from a woman aged 25 to 45 in good health and CMV-seropositive. The chain carries TRBV2 and TRBJ1-1, with a tentative D call TRBD1 (5 bases). The CDR3 protein is CASSAGLLQGRTEAFF. The CDR3 region has the DNA TGTGCCAGCAGCGCGGGACTCCTACAAGGGAGGACTGAAGCTTTCTTT.